Following are 29 T cell receptor beta chains from one sample sequenced in a study of blood T cells in healthy people across ages. The authors ran a second PCR of 7 to 11 cycles using a sample-barcoded 5' primer and a J-beta primer mix. MiXCR, applied by TCRdb to the 5' RACE reads, yields one record per CDR3 protein. Found here are 1.4 million or so distinct CDR3 sequences, approximately 43% of them singletons; the top ten hold approximately 4.1%. Source material: blood. These receptors all come from a woman younger than 30 in good health.

The genes are TRBV25-1 and TRBJ1-2; D gene uncertain. Trimming shortened V by 0 bases and J by 3 bases, and 8 bases separated the two germline ends. The CDR3 has 14 residues. Germline CDR1 and CDR2: MGHDK and SYGVNS. CDR3 coding DNA: TGTGCCAGCAGTGAATATGAGGACTACTATGGCTACACCTTC. This gives the protein CASSEYEDYYGYTF.

The V gene is TRBV30, the J gene TRBJ2-7, with no clear D. Germline V lookup: CDR1 GTSNPN, CDR2 SVGIG (reference sequence). The CDR3 sequence is 13 residues long. V lost 4 bases to trimming and J lost 0 bases, with 10 bases between them. CDR3 bases: TGTGCCTGGATGGGCGGTAGCTCCTACGAGCAGTACTTC. Its protein is CAWMGGSSYEQYF.

The V and J genes are TRBV2 and TRBJ2-7, with 11 bases that match TRBD1. This CDR3 comprises 15 residues. Trimming at V came to 4 bases and at J to 7 bases, leaving 9 bases not matched to a gene. Germline V gene data show CDR1 as SNHLY and CDR2 as FYNNEI. DNA for the CDR3: TGTGCCAGCAGTGGTCGGGACAGGGGGATTGCTGAGCAGTACTTC. Encoded protein: CASSGRDRGIAEQYF.

The chain is built from TRBV7-2 and TRBJ2-2; D call uncertain. V was trimmed by 5 bases and J by 8 bases, leaving 12 bases between them. Germline CDR1 reads SGHTA; CDR2 reads FQGNSA. This CDR3 is built from 13 residues. CDR3 sequence (DNA): TGTGCCAGCAGCCCGAGCCTCTTGGGGGAGCTGTTTTTT. Amino acid sequence: CASSPSLLGELFF.

J is TRBJ1-6 and V is TRBV7-9, with TRBD1 identical over 7 bases. Germline CDR1 reads SEHNR; CDR2 reads FQNEAQ (reference sequence). This CDR3 comprises 14 residues. V lost 5 bases and J lost 9; bases outside the gene matches: 7. The CDR3 sequence: CASSLTGSLSPLHF. In DNA form, the CDR3 reads TGTGCCAGCAGCCTGACAGGGAGCCTTTCACCCCTCCACTTT.

In this sample, this clonotype turned up a few times. This rearrangement joins TRBV20-1 to TRBJ2-1, with D perhaps TRBD2 (6 bases). Germline lookup yields CDR1 DFQATT and CDR2 SNEGSKA (reference sequence). V shed 5 bases and J shed 0 bases, with 14 bases lying between them. The CDR3 is 15 residues long. The CDR3 region has the DNA TGCAGTGCTGACGGGGACTCCAGCTCCTACAATGAGCAGTTCTTC. Translating it yields CSADGDSSSYNEQFF.

V is TRBV5-6 and J is TRBJ1-5; D unclear. The CDR3 extends over 13 amino acids. Trimming shortened V by 4 bases and J by 5 bases, and 10 bases separated the two germline ends. The V gene's germline CDR1 is SGHDT and CDR2 YYEEEE. The DNA of the CDR3 is TGTGCCAGCAGCGCTCAACAGTATCAGCCCCAGCATTTT. This encodes CASSAQQYQPQHF.

A few counts support this clonotype. The rearrangement uses TRBV20-1 and TRBJ2-1; the D gene is possibly TRBD2 (6 bases). V lost 3 bases, J lost 3 bases, and 9 bases lay in between. Germline CDR1 DFQATT, CDR2 SNEGSKA (reference sequence). CDR3 length equals 13 residues. The CDR3 loop reads CSAREAGYNEQFF. The CDR3 DNA follows: TGCAGTGCTAGGGAAGCGGGCTACAATGAGCAGTTCTTC.

V is TRBV28 and J is TRBJ2-5; no clear D gene. V was shortened by 3 bases and J by 11 bases, with 19 bases between the two germline ends. From germline, CDR1 is MDHEN and CDR2 SYDVKM. CDR3 length: 14 residues. The DNA of the CDR3 is TGTGCCAGCAGTTTCTCTACCTCCTCACGAGAGCAGTACTTC. Translation: CASSFSTSSREQYF. The entire variable domain, with the rest obtained from reference TRBV28 and TRBJ2-5, is as follows: DVKVTQSSRYLVKRTGEKVFLECVQDMDHENMFWYRQDPGLGLRLIYFSYDVKMKEKGDIPEGYSVSREKKERFSLILESASTNQTSMYLCASSFSTSSREQYFGPGTRLLVL.

The chain's CDR3 is CAISKDRGETQYF. CDR3 nucleotides: TGTGCCATCAGCAAGGACAGGGGCGAGACCCAGTACTTC. V usage is TRBV10-3 and J usage is TRBJ2-5, with 9 bases matching TRBD1. Trimming at V came to 6 bases and at J to 5 bases, leaving 4 bases not matched to a gene. The CDR3 sequence is 13 residues long. The germline V gene encodes CDR1 ENHRY and CDR2 SYGVKD.

This clonotype came up a few times. V usage is TRBV7-6 and J usage is TRBJ2-1; D is undetermined. The CDR3 is made up of 13 amino acids. Trimming pared 5 bases from V and 6 bases from J, leaving 11 bases between. Germline assignment: CDR1 SGHVS and CDR2 FNYEAQ. CDR3 sequence reads: CASSQLPFNEQFF. As DNA, the CDR3 is TGTGCCAGCAGCCAATTGCCCTTCAATGAGCAGTTCTTC.

This clonotype was seen once. The V gene is TRBV27, the J gene TRBJ1-1; no clear D. This CDR3 has 15 residues. The germline V gene encodes CDR1 MNHEY and CDR2 SMNVEV (reference sequence). Trimming left V 5 bases short and J 0 bases short, with 13 bases between. CDR3 DNA sequence: TGTGCCAGCAGTCCCTTCGGGAGGGTGAACACTGAAGCTTTCTTT. Protein sequence: CASSPFGRVNTEAFF.

The V call is TRBV28, the J call TRBJ2-1; TRBD2 aligns across 7 bases. The length of the CDR3 is 16 residues. J was trimmed by 1 base and V by 7 bases; bases with no gene match: 10. The V gene's germline CDR1 is MDHEN and CDR2 SYDVKM. The CDR3 loop is CASTSLGGGSYNEQFF. CDR3 DNA: TGTGCCAGCACCTCCTTGGGGGGGGGTTCCTACAATGAGCAGTTCTTC.

This clonotype was counted a few times. The chain is built from TRBV4-3 and TRBJ1-1; 7 positions agree with TRBD1. CDR1 LGHNA and CDR2 YSLEER come from the germline V gene. This CDR3 comprises 17 residues. The V gene end was trimmed by 2 bases and the J gene end by 0 bases; junction bases not matched to a gene: 9. CDR3 residues: CASSQSPPDRVNTEAFF. CDR3 bases: TGCGCCAGCAGCCAAAGCCCACCCGACAGGGTGAACACTGAAGCTTTCTTT.

As for this clonotype: The junction does not match germline at one end; this may be a read error. The chain recombines TRBV2 with TRBJ2-5, with TRBD2 as a possible D gene (6 bases). Germline CDR1 and CDR2: SNHLY and FYNNEI. CDR3 length: 15 residues. CDR3 coding DNA: TGTGCCACCACTCGAGGAGGCGGGGCCAGGGAGACCAAGTACTTC. It specifies CATTRGGGARETKYF.

The chain has TRBV6-1 and TRBJ2-2; D remains unclear. CDR3 length: 18 amino acids. The V gene's germline CDR1 is MNHNS and CDR2 SASEGT. Trimming cost V 2 bases and J 1 base, with 17 bases left between them. The CDR3: CASSEWAGQAGNTGELFF. For the CDR3, the DNA is TGTGCCAGCAGTGAATGGGCCGGGCAGGCCGGGAACACCGGGGAGCTGTTTTTT.

J is TRBJ2-1 and V is TRBV29-1; the match to TRBD2 covers 12 bases. The germline V gene has CDR1 SQVTM and CDR2 ANQGSEA. V lost 4 bases, J lost 7 bases, and 8 bases stayed unmatched. This CDR3 has 15 amino acids. The DNA for the CDR3 is TGCAGCGTTGTGGCGCTAGCGGGAGGGGGAAATGAGCAGTTCTTC. It yields the protein CSVVALAGGGNEQFF.

This clonotype was seen more than once but under ten times. The chain links TRBV9 to TRBJ2-3, with D unclear. Looked up from germline, CDR1 is SGDLS and CDR2 is YYNGEE. This CDR3 is 14 amino acids long. Trimming took off 0 bases at V and 4 bases at J, with 9 bases between the two ends. The CDR3 reads CASSVGTRADTQYF. The DNA of the CDR3 is TGTGCCAGCAGCGTAGGAACCAGAGCAGATACGCAGTATTTT.

The CDR3 is CASSQDPEQYF. CDR3 DNA sequence: TGCGCCAGCAGCCAAGATCCCGAGCAGTACTTC. The chain employs TRBV4-3 and TRBJ2-7, with D unresolved. Trimming took 0 bases from V and 6 from J, leaving 3 bases between them. The germline V gene has CDR1 LGHNA and CDR2 YSLEER. The CDR3 runs to 11 residues.

This chain links TRBV20-1 with TRBJ1-2; weak D call: TRBD1 (6 bases). The CDR3 consists of 16 residues. The V end lost 3 bases, the J end lost 2 bases, and 19 bases lay between the germline ends. CDR1 DFQATT and CDR2 SNEGSKA come from the germline V gene (reference sequence). This chain's CDR3 is CSARGGAKSVNYGYTF. CDR3 nucleotides: TGCAGTGCTAGGGGGGGGGCAAAGTCCGTGAACTATGGCTACACCTTC.

This clonotype was seen more than once but under ten times. This chain connects TRBV7-2 to TRBJ2-7; TRBD2 is a possible D gene (6 bases). The CDR3 is 15 residues long. Germline lookup yields CDR1 SGHTA and CDR2 FQGNSA. V was cut by 5 bases and J by 3 bases, with 17 bases left in between. In DNA, the CDR3 is TGTGCCAGCAGCGAACTGGAGACTAGTTTCTACGAGCAGTACTTC. Translating gives CASSELETSFYEQYF.

V usage is TRBV7-2 and J usage is TRBJ2-5; 10 positions agree with TRBD1. This CDR3 comprises 15 residues. Germline-derived CDR1 and CDR2 are SGHTA and FQGNSA. V trimming: 5 bases; J trimming: 7 bases; junction bases outside the gene matches: 10. The CDR3 coding sequence is TGTGCCAGCAGCAAAGACAGGGGGCGCGGGGGGACCCAGTACTTC. It yields the protein CASSKDRGRGGTQYF.

This clonotype was found a few times. V usage is TRBV6-2 or TRBV6-3 and J usage is TRBJ2-7; no clear D. This CDR3 has 14 amino acids. Germline loops: CDR1 MNHEY, CDR2 SVGEGT. Trimming stripped 7 bases from V and 2 bases from J, with 15 bases between. CDR3 protein: CASNPRQNTYEQYF. For the CDR3, the DNA is TGTGCCAGCAACCCTCGTCAAAATACCTACGAGCAGTACTTC.

Details on this clonotype: At one end, the junction sequence differs from germline, possibly due to a read error. The gene calls are TRBV20-1 and TRBJ2-7; TRBD2 is a possible D gene (5 bases). The CDR3 covers 13 residues. The germline V gene has CDR1 DFQATT and CDR2 SNEGSKA (reference sequence). Here the CDR3 DNA reads TGCAGTGCTAACGGGGTAATCTCCCACGAGCAGTACTTC. It encodes CSANGVISHEQYF.

The chain links TRBV7-2 to TRBJ2-5, with 11 bases lining up with TRBD2. The trim removed 5 bases at V and 11 bases at J, leaving 22 bases unmatched. CDR1 and CDR2 (germline): SGHTA, FQGNSA. This CDR3 region has 18 residues. The CDR3 here is CASSLLASGGYTYNEQYF. The CDR3 DNA is TGTGCCAGCAGCCTCCTGGCTAGCGGGGGGTACACCTACAATGAGCAGTACTTC.

This clonotype came up a few times. The chain has TRBV7-9 and TRBJ2-1; 10 bases are a match to TRBD2. The CDR3 runs 15 residues. Germline V lookup: CDR1 SEHNR, CDR2 FQNEAQ (reference sequence). V gave up 2 bases and J gave up 5 bases; unmatched junction bases: 3. The CDR3 loop is CASSLQGLANNEQFF. The CDR3 nucleotides read TGTGCCAGCAGCTTACAGGGACTAGCGAACAATGAGCAGTTCTTC.

This clonotype came up a few times. The rearrangement uses TRBV12-3 or TRBV12-4 and TRBJ1-4, with TRBD1 identical over 8 bases. V lost 6 bases, J lost 2 bases, and 5 bases stayed unmatched. There are 15 residues in the CDR3. CDR3 coding DNA: TGTGCCAGCAGAGACAGGGGAACTACTAATGAAAAACTGTTTTTT. Protein sequence: CASRDRGTTNEKLFF.

This clonotype was counted between two and nine times. V usage is TRBV7-2 and J usage is TRBJ2-7; the D gene could be TRBD1 or TRBD2 (6 bases each). The ends were cut back, 2 bases at V and 0 bases at J, with 11 bases in the middle. Looked up from germline, CDR1 is SGHTA and CDR2 is FQGNSA. The CDR3 is made up of 15 amino acids. CDR3 region: CASSLQGTLSYEQYF. CDR3 in DNA: TGTGCCAGCAGCTTACAGGGGACTCTCTCCTACGAGCAGTACTTC.

The J gene is TRBJ2-2, the V gene TRBV9; possibly TRBD2 for D (5 bases). The V end lost 6 bases, the J end lost 1 base, and 10 bases lay between the germline ends. CDR1 and CDR2 (germline): SGDLS, YYNGEE. This CDR3 comprises 14 residues. CDR3 bases: TGTGCCAGCACCTTACTAGGGAACACCGGGGAGCTGTTTTTT. Protein sequence: CASTLLGNTGELFF.